This TCR beta chain came from a study of identical twins. The study's findings and limits: Insertion counts were lower in abundant cord blood beta clonotypes, a trend that memory repertoires did not show. Analyses based on zero insertions could be partly confounded by invariant MAIT and iNKT cells. Findings came from cross-sectional statistics, without long-term follow-up of donors.

This clonotype has just a few counts. Its matching antigen is unknown. The authors used template switching to add a universal primer site and gave cDNA unique molecular identifiers. TCRdb ran MiXCR on the 5' RACE reads and lists one entry per CDR3 protein. The data contain 1.5 million to 2 million distinct CDR3 sequences, 32% of them singletons. The receptor was derived from a newborn girl in good health. The source material was cord blood.

This CDR3 is CASSLLTGSSGANVLTF. The CDR3, as DNA: TGTGCCAGCAGTTTATTGACAGGCTCCTCTGGGGCCAACGTCCTGACTTTC. This chain links TRBV12-3 or TRBV12-4 with TRBJ2-6; D might be TRBD1 (6 bases). CDR3 length: 17 amino acids. The V end was cut by 2 bases, the J end by 0 bases, with 11 bases between.